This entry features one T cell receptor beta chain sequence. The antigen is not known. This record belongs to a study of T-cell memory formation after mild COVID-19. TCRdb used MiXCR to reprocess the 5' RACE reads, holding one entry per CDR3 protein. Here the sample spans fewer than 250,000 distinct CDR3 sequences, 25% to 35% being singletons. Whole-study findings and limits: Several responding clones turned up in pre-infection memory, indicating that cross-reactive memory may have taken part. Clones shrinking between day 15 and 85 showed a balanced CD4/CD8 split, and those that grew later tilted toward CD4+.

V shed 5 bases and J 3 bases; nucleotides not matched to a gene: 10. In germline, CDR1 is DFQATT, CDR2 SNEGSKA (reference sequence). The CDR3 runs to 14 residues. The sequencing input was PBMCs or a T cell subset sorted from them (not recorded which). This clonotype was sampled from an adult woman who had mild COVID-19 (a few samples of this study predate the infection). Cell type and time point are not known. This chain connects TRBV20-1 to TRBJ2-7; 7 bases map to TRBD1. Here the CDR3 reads CSAPDRDLGYEQYF. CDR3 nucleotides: TGCAGTGCTCCAGACAGGGACCTGGGCTACGAGCAGTACTTC.